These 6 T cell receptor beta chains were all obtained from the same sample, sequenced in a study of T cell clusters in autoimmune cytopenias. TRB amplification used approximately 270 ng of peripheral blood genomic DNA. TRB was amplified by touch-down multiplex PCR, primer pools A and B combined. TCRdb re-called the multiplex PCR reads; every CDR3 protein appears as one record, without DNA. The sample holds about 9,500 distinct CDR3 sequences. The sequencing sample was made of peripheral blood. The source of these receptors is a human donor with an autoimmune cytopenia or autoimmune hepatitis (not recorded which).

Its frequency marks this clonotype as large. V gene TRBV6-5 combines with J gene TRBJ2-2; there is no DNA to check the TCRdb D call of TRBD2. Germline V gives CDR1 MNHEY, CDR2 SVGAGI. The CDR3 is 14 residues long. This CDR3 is CASSYDSGTGELFF.

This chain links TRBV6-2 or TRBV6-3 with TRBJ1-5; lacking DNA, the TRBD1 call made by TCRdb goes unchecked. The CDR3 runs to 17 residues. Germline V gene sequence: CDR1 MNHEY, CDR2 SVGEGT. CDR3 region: CASRSRDRAYSNQPQHF.

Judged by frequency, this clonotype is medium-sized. CDR3 residues: CASTPGDYEQYF. The rearrangement links TRBV6-2 or TRBV6-3 to TRBJ2-7; with no DNA, the TCRdb D assignment of TRBD1 cannot be verified. Germline CDR1 and CDR2: MNHEY and SVGEGT. The CDR3 is 12 amino acids.

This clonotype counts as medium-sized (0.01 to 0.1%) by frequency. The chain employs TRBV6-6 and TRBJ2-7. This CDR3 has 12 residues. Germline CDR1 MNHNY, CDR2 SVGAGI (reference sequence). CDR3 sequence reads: CASSDSYYEQYF.

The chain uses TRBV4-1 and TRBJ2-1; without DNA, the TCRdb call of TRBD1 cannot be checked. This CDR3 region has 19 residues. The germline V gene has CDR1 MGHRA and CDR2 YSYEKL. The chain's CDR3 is CASSQVPGVGRGSYNEQFF.

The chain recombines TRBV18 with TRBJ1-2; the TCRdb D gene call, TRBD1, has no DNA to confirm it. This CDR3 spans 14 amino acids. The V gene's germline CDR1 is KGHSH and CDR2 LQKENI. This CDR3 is CASSPTDANYGYTF. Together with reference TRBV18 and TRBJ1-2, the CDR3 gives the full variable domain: NAGVMQNPRHLVRRRGQEARLRCSPMKGHSHVYWYRQLPEEGLKFMVYLQKENIIDESGMPKERFSAEFPKEGPSILRIQQVVRGDSAAYFCASSPTDANYGYTFGSGTRLTVV.